This T cell receptor beta chain stems from a study of OX40 agonist ivuxolimab in advanced cancers. Study-wide context: Three patients, one with hepatocellular carcinoma and two with cutaneous melanoma, responded partially.

Deletions cut 3 bases from V and 2 bases from J, with 10 bases between. This CDR3 has 13 amino acids. CDR1 and CDR2 from the germline V gene are SQVTM and ANQGSEA. Study outcomes and limitations: In the 0.1 to 3.0 mg/kg range, CD4+ and CD8+ blood T cells had expanded clonally by week 6.

No patient had autoimmune disease or received systemic immunosuppression. Points on this clone: What it binds is not known.

Here immunoSEQ multiplex PCR was the method, and the copy in TCRdb shows in-frame clones only, minus some. The sample yields under 95,000 clones, 86% seen once. The specimen was CD4+ or CD8+ T cells sorted from blood, collected in a trial of the OX40 agonist ivuxolimab. The chain links TRBV29-1 to TRBJ1-2; the D gene is possibly TRBD1 (6 bases). The receptor was derived from an adult with an advanced solid tumor such as melanoma, head and neck, liver or kidney cancer. This CDR3 reads CSVERTVNYGYTF. The CDR3 DNA sequence: TGCAGCGTTGAGCGGACAGTCAACTATGGCTACACCTTC.